The 28 T cell receptor beta chains below all came from one sample that was sequenced in a study of CD8 T cells in Susac syndrome. Random hexamers were used to reverse transcribe an amount of about 0.45 to 1 ug RNA. Each CDR3 protein gets one entry after TCRdb re-called the immunoSEQ multiplex PCR reads with MiXCR. The sample consists of 150,000 to 200,000 distinct CDR3 sequences, 85% to 95% of them appearing once. Sequencing was done on a sample of CD4+ T cells from PBMCs. These receptors came from a human donor in good health.

The chain combines TRBV5-1 with TRBJ2-5, with a tentative D call TRBD1 (5 bases). CDR3 length: 14 residues. Germline values: CDR1 SGHRS, CDR2 YFSETQ. V was cut by 4 bases and J by 5 bases, with 15 bases left in between. The DNA for the CDR3 is TGCGCCAGCAGCCAGGCCAGGGCGGAGGAGACCCAGTACTTC. It translates to CASSQARAEETQYF.

The J gene is TRBJ2-7, the V gene TRBV7-2, with TRBD2 identical over 11 bases. Germline V gene lookup returns CDR1 SGHTA and CDR2 FQGNSA. Trimming at V came to 3 bases and at J to 7 bases, leaving 8 bases not matched to a gene. The CDR3 extends over 15 amino acids. The CDR3: CASSFSGGALEEQYF. The CDR3 DNA is TGTGCCAGCAGCTTTAGCGGGGGGGCGCTGGAGGAGCAGTACTTC.

The chain recombines TRBV6-5 with TRBJ1-1; tentative D call: TRBD1 (5 bases). This CDR3 is built from 13 residues. Looked up from germline, CDR1 is MNHEY and CDR2 is SVGAGI. The V gene lost 10 bases and the J gene lost 4 bases, with 16 bases spanning the gap. This chain's CDR3 is CATARDLGTEAFF. CDR3 nucleotides: TGTGCCACCGCCAGGGACTTGGGCACTGAAGCTTTCTTT.

The V call is TRBV3-1, the J call TRBJ2-5; 12 bases align to TRBD1. Germline lookup yields CDR1 LGHDT and CDR2 YNNKEL (reference sequence). There are 14 residues in the CDR3. V was pared by 4 bases and J by 7 bases, with 4 bases of the junction left unmatched. The CDR3 here is CASSPGQGAGTQYF. The CDR3 bases are TGTGCCAGCAGCCCGGGACAGGGGGCTGGGACCCAGTACTTC.

This clonotype was counted once. The gene calls are TRBV7-2 and TRBJ2-6; D uncertain. The germline V gene has CDR1 SGHTA and CDR2 FQGNSA. V was shortened by 5 bases and J by 1 base, with 9 bases between the two germline ends. This CDR3 contains 15 residues. This CDR3 is CASSPPVSGANVLTF. The CDR3 nucleotides are TGTGCCAGCAGCCCGCCGGTTTCTGGGGCCAACGTCCTGACTTTC.

The chain employs TRBV3-1 and TRBJ2-7; D not certain. The CDR3 is made up of 11 amino acids. The V gene lost 0 bases and the J gene lost 7 bases, with 4 bases spanning the gap. The germline CDR1 and CDR2 sequences are LGHDT and YNNKEL (reference sequence). The CDR3 DNA reads as TGTGCCAGCAGCCAAGAGATAGAGCAGTACTTC. It translates to CASSQEIEQYF.

This sequence joins TRBV2 and TRBJ2-7, with D perhaps TRBD2 (7 bases). The CDR3 runs to 12 residues. Germline values: CDR1 SNHLY, CDR2 FYNNEI. Trimming removed 8 bases from V and 7 bases from J, with 15 bases in between. CDR3 sequence (DNA): TGTGCCAGCGGGGGGGCAGGCTTTGAGCAGTACTTC. Amino acid sequence: CASGGAGFEQYF. The full variable domain, with the rest looked up from reference TRBV2 and TRBJ2-7, is EPEVTQTPSHQVTQMGQEVILRCVPISNHLYFYWYRQILGQKVEFLVSFYNNEISEKSEIFDDQFSVERPDGSNFTLKIRSTKLEDSAMYFCASGGAGFEQYFGPGTRLTVT.

The rearrangement links TRBV20-1 to TRBJ1-6, with 7 bases fitting TRBD1. The germline V gene has CDR1 DFQATT and CDR2 SNEGSKA (reference sequence). The V and J ends lost 5 bases and 7 bases, in that order; junction bases with no gene match: 2. The CDR3 contains 12 residues. The CDR3 region has the DNA TGCAGTGCTGGGACAGTGAATTCACCCCTCCACTTT. Protein sequence: CSAGTVNSPLHF.

V is TRBV20-1 and J is TRBJ2-5, with D possibly matching TRBD2 (6 bases). CDR1 and CDR2 from the germline V gene are DFQATT and SNEGSKA (reference sequence). The CDR3 length is 12 residues. Trimming removed 3 bases from V and 5 bases from J, with 10 bases in between. The CDR3 here is CSARVGGETQYF. The CDR3 nucleotides read TGCAGTGCTAGGGTCGGGGGTGAGACCCAGTACTTC.

V usage is TRBV2 and J usage is TRBJ2-1, with 11 positions matching TRBD2. V lost 6 bases, J lost 7 bases, and 2 bases stayed unmatched. The length of the CDR3 is 13 residues. Germline CDR1 and CDR2: SNHLY and FYNNEI. The CDR3 nucleotides read TGTGCCAGCAGAACTAGCGGGAGTAATGAGCAGTTCTTC. Translated, it gives CASRTSGSNEQFF.

The chain combines TRBV11-2 with TRBJ2-7; TRBD2 matches at 9 bases. Germline V gene lookup returns CDR1 SGHAT and CDR2 FQNNGV. After removal of 1 base from V and 4 bases from J, the junction contained 5 bases not matched to a gene. The CDR3 length is 15 residues. The CDR3 DNA sequence: TGTGCCAGCAGCTTAGTGGCTAGCGGGGTGTACGAGCAGTACTTC. This codes for CASSLVASGVYEQYF. Based on the CDR3 plus reference TRBV11-2 and TRBJ2-7, the full variable domain is EAGVAQSPRYKIIEKRQSVAFWCNPISGHATLYWYQQILGQGPKLLIQFQNNGVVDDSQLPKDRFSAERLKGVDSTLKIQPAKLEDSAVYLCASSLVASGVYEQYFGPGTRLTVT.

The CDR3 region is CATSERDRTDYGYTF. CDR3 sequence (DNA): TGTGCCACCAGTGAGCGAGACAGAACCGACTATGGCTACACCTTC. This rearrangement joins TRBV24-1 to TRBJ1-2, with a tentative D call TRBD1 (5 bases). V dropped 4 bases and J dropped 3 bases, with 14 bases sitting between them. The CDR3 runs 15 residues. Germline lookup yields CDR1 KGHDR and CDR2 SFDVKD.

The chain combines TRBV7-8 with TRBJ1-2; 7 bases are a match to TRBD1. This CDR3 has 15 amino acids. V was pared by 0 bases and J by 8 bases, with 9 bases of the junction left unmatched. Per germline, CDR1 SGHVS and CDR2 FQNEAQ. This CDR3 reads CASSLARDRSGGYTF. DNA of the CDR3: TGTGCCAGCAGCTTAGCCCGGGACAGATCGGGAGGCTACACCTTC.

This chain uses TRBV5-8 with TRBJ2-5, with 7 bases matching TRBD2. From germline, CDR1 is SGHTS and CDR2 YDEGEE. This CDR3 is 12 amino acids long. Trimming removed 7 bases from V and 7 bases from J; junction bases left unmatched: 7. The CDR3 DNA reads TGTGCCAGCGCGAACACGGGAGGGACCCAGTACTTC. It codes for CASANTGGTQYF.

The V gene is TRBV7-2, the J gene TRBJ1-1, with D hard to call. CDR1 and CDR2 from the germline V gene are SGHTA and FQGNSA. V shed 8 bases and J shed 0 bases, with 7 bases lying between them. This CDR3 has 12 residues. This CDR3 is CASGHLNTEAFF. As DNA, the CDR3 is TGTGCCAGCGGGCATTTGAACACTGAAGCTTTCTTT.

The V call is TRBV9, the J call TRBJ2-2; TRBD2 agrees at 13 bases. This CDR3 spans 16 amino acids. Germline values: CDR1 SGDLS, CDR2 YYNGEE. V was clipped by 2 bases and J by 4 bases; unmatched bases: 2. The CDR3 bases are TGTGCCAGCAGCGTCAGGACTAGCGGGGGCACCGGGGAGCTGTTTTTT. It specifies CASSVRTSGGTGELFF.

The rearrangement joins TRBV20-1 to TRBJ2-6, with TRBD1 as a possible D gene (6 bases). Between the trimmed V and J ends, which lost 6 bases and 2 bases, there was a span of 14 bases. The CDR3 is 15 residues long. Germline values: CDR1 DFQATT, CDR2 SNEGSKA (reference sequence). CDR3 region: CSALQGIAGANVLTF. DNA for the CDR3: TGCAGTGCCTTACAGGGCATTGCTGGGGCCAACGTCCTGACTTTC.

This chain links TRBV3-1 with TRBJ2-5, with 7 bases fitting TRBD2. CDR3 size: 14 residues. The V gene end was trimmed by 1 base and the J gene end by 12 bases; junction bases not matched to a gene: 11. Germline-derived CDR1 and CDR2 are LGHDT and YNNKEL (reference sequence). CDR3 bases: TGTGCCAGCAGCCAAGTTGCGGGGGTAGGACTGGAGTACTTC. Residues: CASSQVAGVGLEYF.

The chain recombines TRBV5-6 with TRBJ2-5, with D perhaps TRBD1 (6 bases). Trimming stripped 3 bases from V and 5 bases from J, with 14 bases between. Germline assignment: CDR1 SGHDT and CDR2 YYEEEE. There are 14 residues in the CDR3. The CDR3 here is CASSSWWQGETQYF. CDR3 bases: TGTGCCAGCAGCTCTTGGTGGCAGGGGGAGACCCAGTACTTC.

V usage is TRBV7-8 and J usage is TRBJ1-5; D uncertain. CDR1 and CDR2 (germline): SGHVS, FQNEAQ. This CDR3 contains 15 residues. V lost 1 base and J lost 0, with 7 bases in between. DNA for the CDR3: TGTGCCAGCAGCTTAGAGGGATATAGCAATCAGCCCCAGCATTTT. Residues: CASSLEGYSNQPQHF. Full variable domain (rest looked up from reference TRBV7-8 and TRBJ1-5): GAGVSQSPRYKVAKRGQDVALRCDPISGHVSLFWYQQALGQGPEFLTYFQNEAQLDKSGLPSDRFFAERPEGSVSTLKIQRTQQEDSAVYLCASSLEGYSNQPQHFGDGTRLSIL.

The J gene is TRBJ1-2, the V gene TRBV15, with D unclear. V lost 5 bases to trimming and J lost 8 bases, with 18 bases between them. The CDR3 spans 14 residues. The germline CDR1 and CDR2 sequences are LNHNV and YYDKDF (reference sequence). CDR3 DNA sequence: TGTGCCACCAGCCCCCGAACTACGCGGTACGGCTACACCTTC. This gives the protein CATSPRTTRYGYTF.

The genes are TRBV5-8 and TRBJ1-5, with unresolved D. V was pared by 4 bases and J by 3 bases, with 11 bases between. CDR1 and CDR2 (germline): SGHTS, YDEGEE. The CDR3 has 14 residues. In nucleotides, the CDR3 is TGTGCCAGCAGCGCCCCACCTATCAATCAGCCCCAGCATTTT. This codes for CASSAPPINQPQHF.

The rearrangement joins TRBV20-1 to TRBJ2-2; TRBD2 is a possible D gene (5 bases). Trimming stripped 0 bases from V and 6 bases from J, with 11 bases between. This CDR3 contains 14 residues. CDR1 and CDR2 (germline): DFQATT, SNEGSKA (reference sequence). The CDR3 loop is CSARDNNGAGELFF. Here the CDR3 DNA reads TGCAGTGCTAGAGATAATAACGGGGCCGGGGAGCTGTTTTTT.

The gene calls are TRBV19 and TRBJ2-6, with D perhaps matching TRBD1 (6 bases). Germline loops: CDR1 LNHDA, CDR2 SQIVND (reference sequence). The CDR3 has 17 residues. Trimming removed 6 bases from V and 0 bases from J, with 15 bases in between. The CDR3 here is CASRNGQTYSGANVLTF. Here the CDR3 DNA reads TGTGCCAGTAGAAACGGACAGACGTACTCTGGGGCCAACGTCCTGACTTTC.

The rearrangement uses TRBV5-1 and TRBJ1-1; D is undetermined. CDR1 SGHRS and CDR2 YFSETQ come from the germline V gene. Trimming left V 2 bases short and J 2 bases short, with 1 base between. CDR3 length: 11 residues. CDR3 sequence: CASSFNTEAFF. In nucleotides, the CDR3 is TGCGCCAGCAGCTTCAACACTGAAGCTTTCTTT.

CDR3 nucleotide sequence: TGTGCCAGCAGCGGGGGCGGGGCGGGCACAGATACGCAGTATTTT. Amino acids: CASSGGGAGTDTQYF. The chain is built from TRBV9 and TRBJ2-3; D possibly corresponds to TRBD2 (6 bases). CDR1 is SGDLS and CDR2 is YYNGEE in the germline V gene. The CDR3 runs to 15 residues. V was trimmed by 3 bases and J by 1 base, leaving 12 bases between them.

The chain couples TRBV9 to TRBJ2-7; D might be TRBD1 (7 bases). V gave up 2 bases and J gave up 12 bases, with 18 bases separating them. The germline gives CDR1 SGDLS, CDR2 YYNGEE. CDR3 length: 13 residues. The CDR3 here is CASSVDHGGTAYF. The DNA for the CDR3 is TGTGCCAGCAGCGTCGATCACGGCGGGACAGCGTACTTC.

The DNA of the CDR3 is TGTGCCAGCAGCTTACGGGGGGGAAACACCGGGGAGCTGTTTTTT. Protein: CASSLRGGNTGELFF. The chain links TRBV7-3 to TRBJ2-2; 8 bases agree with TRBD2. Unmatched junction bases numbered 1, after V lost 2 bases and J lost 2 bases. CDR1 is SGHTA, CDR2 FQGTGA, per germline. The CDR3 has 15 amino acids.